This T cell receptor (beta chain) was recorded in a study of naive and memory T cell subsets. As regards this clonotype: Antigen unknown.

V was clipped by 2 bases and J by 3 bases, with 13 bases between them. The CDR3 is made up of 16 amino acids. Findings of the study overall: Possibly reflecting memory cells re-expressing CD45RA, a few larger clonotypes occurred in naive repertoires, especially CD8.

Two oligonucleotides, mixed equimolar, formed the beta constant-region primer covering TRBC1 and TRBC2. Ligated cDNA was amplified by four rounds of PCR with nested alpha and beta constant-region primers and SP2. TCRdb passed the UMI-ligation and nested PCR reads through MiXCR, listing each CDR3 protein once. The data show around 93,000 distinct CDR3 sequences, with about 11% seen just once and roughly 0.13% held by the top ten. V gene TRBV12-3 or TRBV12-4 combines with J gene TRBJ2-2; D unclear. The source of this sequence is a human donor in good health. The sample comprised naive CD4+ T cells from blood. Here the CDR3 reads CASSLHEGPYTGELFF. DNA of the CDR3: TGTGCCAGCAGTTTACATGAAGGACCCTACACCGGGGAGCTGTTTTTT.